Sequencing of this TCR beta chain was carried out in a study of blood T cell repertoires in COVID-19. About the study: Sample material is recorded as cDNA or gDNA derived from T cells, B-cell-depleted T cells, or PBMCs.

CDR3 size: 16 residues. V lost 5 bases, J lost 3 bases, and 11 bases stayed unmatched. Germline CDR1 and CDR2: MNHEY and SMNVEV (reference sequence). Assay: immunoSEQ multiplex PCR; the TCRdb copy retains only in-frame clones and omits some. Of 200,000 to 250,000 clones listed, about 89% are singletons. The source is a man aged 60-69 years who had recovered from COVID-19. The chain links TRBV27 to TRBJ2-7, with TRBD1 matching 9 bases. Source material: peripheral blood. The CDR3 sequence is CASSPQLGTGNYEQYF. DNA of the CDR3: TGTGCCAGCAGTCCGCAGCTGGGGACAGGGAACTACGAGCAGTACTTC.